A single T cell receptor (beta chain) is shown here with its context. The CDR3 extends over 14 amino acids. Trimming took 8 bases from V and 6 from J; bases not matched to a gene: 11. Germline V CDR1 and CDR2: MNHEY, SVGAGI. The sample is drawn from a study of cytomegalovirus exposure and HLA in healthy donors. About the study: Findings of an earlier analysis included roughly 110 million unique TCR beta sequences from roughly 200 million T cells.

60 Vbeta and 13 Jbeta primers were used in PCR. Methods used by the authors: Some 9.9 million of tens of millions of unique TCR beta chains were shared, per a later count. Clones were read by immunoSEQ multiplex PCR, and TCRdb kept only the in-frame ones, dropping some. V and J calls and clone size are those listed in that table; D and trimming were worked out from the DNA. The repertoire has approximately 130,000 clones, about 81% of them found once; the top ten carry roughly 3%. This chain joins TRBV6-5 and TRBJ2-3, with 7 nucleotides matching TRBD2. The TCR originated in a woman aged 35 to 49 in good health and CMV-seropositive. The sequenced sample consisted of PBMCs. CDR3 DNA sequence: TGTGCCAGCCATTGGGGGGGACCGGGGGATACGCAGTATTTT. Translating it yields CASHWGGPGDTQYF.